The rows below give T cell receptor beta chains drawn from one sample of a study of molecular identifiers for immune sequencing clone quantification. Using its own MiXCR run on the PCR reads, TCRdb lists one record per CDR3 protein. The table includes about 640,000 distinct CDR3 sequences, approximately 20% detected once. Specimen: naive CD8+ T cells from blood, with Jurkat cell RNA spiked in. Receptors originate from a human donor in good health. Some libraries in this study had Jurkat cell RNA spiked in. Both conserved end residues are part of each CDR3. Each record gives: CDR3 protein, V gene, clone size. Rows give clone size only sometimes, using once, few, many, or a class for an expanded clone.

CDR3: CASSHGSGTRAYEQYF
V: TRBV19
size: few

CDR3: CASSPWTGGASNYGYTF
V: TRBV19
size: NA

CDR3: CASRSESSGNTIYF
V: TRBV6-5
size: many

CDR3: CAWARTLYEQYF
V: TRBV30
size: NA

CDR3: CASSYTPGTPNHEQYF
V: TRBV6-5
size: many

CDR3: CASSSRYSVNSNQPQHF
V: TRBV28
size: many

CDR3: CAILAGGPADTQYF
V: TRBV2
size: few

CDR3: CASSWDRQNTGELFF
V: TRBV9
size: many

CDR3: CAWSVLWGLETQYF
V: TRBV30
size: NA

CDR3: CASSLLGGGTLNNSPLHF
V: TRBV12-3/TRBV12-4
size: few

CDR3: CASSQQGLPSEAFF
V: TRBV4-3
size: many

CDR3: CASSLAIGGSYEQYF
V: TRBV5-4
size: many

CDR3: CASSPSGELYF
V: TRBV27
size: NA

CDR3: CASSVGGAPDTRYF
V: TRBV9
size: few

CDR3: CASSPIAGGPLSYEQYF
V: TRBV28
size: many

CDR3: CASGRLPEQFF
V: TRBV12-3/TRBV12-4
size: NA

CDR3: CASSLLGGSGYEQYF
V: TRBV11-2
size: many

CDR3: CASITTTANYGYTF
V: TRBV12-3/TRBV12-4
size: many

CDR3: CASSQEEGYYNEQFF
V: TRBV14
size: NA

CDR3: CASSARVSGTRNTDTQYF
V: TRBV9
size: few

CDR3: CASSQPGVSYEQYF
V: TRBV3-2
size: NA

CDR3: CASSLVSGDYGYTF
V: TRBV5-3
size: NA

CDR3: CASSQEVGSGDTQYF
V: TRBV4-3
size: many

CDR3: CASQGYHEQYF
V: TRBV10-2
size: NA

CDR3: CASSLGTSDYNEQFF
V: TRBV5-1
size: many

CDR3: CASSLVGSGGYGYTF
V: TRBV7-9
size: many

CDR3: CAGSLLAVPETQYF
V: TRBV28
size: once

CDR3: CALASPQATLAGVNEQYF
V: TRBV30
size: few

CDR3: CSARDGGSGSYEQYF
V: TRBV20-1
size: many

CDR3: CASSGTEKKETQYF
V: TRBV27
size: many

CDR3: CSARTSYTGELFF
V: TRBV20-1
size: few

CDR3: CASSSGASDTDTQYF
V: TRBV9
size: many

CDR3: CASSPTSGGYTF
V: TRBV28
size: NA

CDR3: CASSVGGGTYEQYF
V: TRBV9
size: many

CDR3: CASSSRVGRSYEQYF
V: TRBV5-5
size: many